A selection of T cell receptor beta chains follows, all from one sample in a study of blood T cell repertoires in COVID-19. The protocol was immunoSEQ multiplex PCR, while the TCRdb copy is restricted to in-frame clones and leaves out a portion. The table shows approximately 93,000 clones, with around 79% occurring only once. What was sequenced was peripheral blood. The receptors were sampled from a woman of 80 years or more with acute or convalescent COVID-19. The CDR3 runs from the conserved cysteine through the conserved F or W. Each record gives: clone size, V gene, D gene, J gene, CDR3 protein, CDR3 DNA. The D gene is left open where the match is weak. Only some rows state a clone size, as once, few, many or a class for expanded clones.

clone_size: NA; v_call: TRBV12-2; d_call: NA; j_call: TRBJ2-7; cdr3_aa: CASRLTPPTGTYEQYF; cdr3_nt: TGTGCAAGTCGCTTAACCCCCCCGACAGGGACCTACGAGCAGTACTTC
clone_size: once; v_call: TRBV27; d_call: TRBD1; j_call: TRBJ1-2; cdr3_aa: CASSWTGSNYGYTF; cdr3_nt: TGTGCCAGCAGTTGGACAGGGTCTAACTATGGCTACACCTTC
clone_size: NA; v_call: TRBV5-1; d_call: NA; j_call: TRBJ2-2; cdr3_aa: CASSVDSRTGELFF; cdr3_nt: TGCGCCAGCAGCGTGGACAGTAGAACCGGGGAGCTGTTTTTT
clone_size: few; v_call: TRBV15; d_call: NA; j_call: TRBJ2-7; cdr3_aa: CATSRLTGYEQYF; cdr3_nt: TGTGCCACCAGCAGACTTACAGGGTACGAGCAGTACTTC
clone_size: NA; v_call: TRBV11-2; d_call: NA; j_call: TRBJ1-5; cdr3_aa: CASSLVGGSNQPQHF; cdr3_nt: TGTGCCAGCAGCTTAGTAGGGGGTAGCAATCAGCCCCAGCATTTT
clone_size: NA; v_call: TRBV28; d_call: NA; j_call: TRBJ2-7; cdr3_aa: CASGRSGYEQYF; cdr3_nt: TGTGCCAGTGGCCGATCAGGGTACGAGCAGTACTTC
clone_size: few; v_call: TRBV7-9; d_call: TRBD1; j_call: TRBJ2-7; cdr3_aa: CASSLGGQRSSYEQYF; cdr3_nt: TGTGCCAGCAGCTTAGGGGGACAGAGAAGCTCCTACGAGCAGTACTTC
clone_size: NA; v_call: TRBV11-2; d_call: NA; j_call: TRBJ2-7; cdr3_aa: CASSQLQGGEQYF; cdr3_nt: TGTGCCAGCAGCCAACTTCAGGGGGGCGAGCAGTACTTC
clone_size: NA; v_call: TRBV5-1; d_call: NA; j_call: TRBJ1-4; cdr3_aa: CASSLNRAFEKLFF; cdr3_nt: TGCGCCAGCAGCTTAAACAGGGCATTCGAAAAACTGTTTTTT
clone_size: NA; v_call: TRBV5-6; d_call: NA; j_call: TRBJ2-1; cdr3_aa: CASSPRGGDYEQFF; cdr3_nt: TGTGCCTCATCCCCGAGAGGGGGAGATTATGAGCAGTTCTTC